This T cell receptor beta chain derives from a study of T and B cells in COVID-19 patients. Study-level background: Blood was sampled from COVID-19 patients who were either actively infected or recovered.

Each TRB amplification used about 230-550 ng of genomic DNA from blood. This clonotype was seen many times. Antigen: not known. Notes on the study in general: Patients with COVID-19 reportedly showed strongly skewed T cell receptor beta variable and joining gene usage. Blood from mildly ill patients while symptomatic, and early samples from severe cases, were scarce.

Multiplex PCR with BIOMED2 TRB-A/B primer pools amplified TRB rearrangements. MiXCR, run by TCRdb on the multiplex PCR reads, gives a single entry per CDR3 protein. The sample yields more than 20,000 distinct CDR3 sequences, approximately 29% seen once. Trimming left V 5 bases short and J 4 bases short, with 12 bases between. CDR1 is LNHDA, CDR2 SQIVND, per germline (reference sequence). The CDR3 runs to 14 residues. The gene calls are TRBV19 and TRBJ2-4; possible D gene TRBD2, 5 bases. The source of this sequence is a human donor who had recovered from COVID-19. Sequencing input: blood. The CDR3 DNA reads as TGTGCCAGTAGTCCCCGGGATGGTAAAAACATTCAGTACTTC. It translates to CASSPRDGKNIQYF.